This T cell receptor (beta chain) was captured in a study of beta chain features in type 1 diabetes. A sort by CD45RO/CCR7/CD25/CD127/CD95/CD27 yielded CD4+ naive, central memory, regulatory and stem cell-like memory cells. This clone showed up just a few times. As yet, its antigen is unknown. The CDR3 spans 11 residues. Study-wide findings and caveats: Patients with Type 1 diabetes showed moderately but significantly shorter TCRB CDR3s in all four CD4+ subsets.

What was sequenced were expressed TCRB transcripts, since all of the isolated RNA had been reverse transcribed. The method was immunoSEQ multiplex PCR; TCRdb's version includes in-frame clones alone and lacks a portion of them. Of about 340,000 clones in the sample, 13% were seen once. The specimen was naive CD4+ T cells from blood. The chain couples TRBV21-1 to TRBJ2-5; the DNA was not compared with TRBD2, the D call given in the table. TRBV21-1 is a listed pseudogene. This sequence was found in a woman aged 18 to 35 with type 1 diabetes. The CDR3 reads CASDYQETQYF. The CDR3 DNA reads TGTGCCAGCGACTACCAAGAGACCCAGTACTTC.